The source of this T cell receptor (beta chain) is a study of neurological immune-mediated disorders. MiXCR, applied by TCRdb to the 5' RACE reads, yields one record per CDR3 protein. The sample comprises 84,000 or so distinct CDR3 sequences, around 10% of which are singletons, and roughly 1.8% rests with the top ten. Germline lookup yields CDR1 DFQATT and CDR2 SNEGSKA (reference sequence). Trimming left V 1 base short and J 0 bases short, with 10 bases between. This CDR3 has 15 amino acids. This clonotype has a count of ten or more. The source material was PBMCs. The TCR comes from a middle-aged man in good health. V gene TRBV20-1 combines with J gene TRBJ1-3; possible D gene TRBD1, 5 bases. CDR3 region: CSARVVGTSGNTIYF. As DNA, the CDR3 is TGCAGTGCTAGAGTGGTCGGGACCTCTGGAAACACCATATATTTT.